This T cell receptor (beta chain) was observed in a study of cytomegalovirus exposure and HLA in healthy donors. The PCR ran on 60 Vbeta and 13 Jbeta primers. The assay was immunoSEQ multiplex PCR, and TCRdb's table has in-frame clones only and misses some. The data hold 170,000 or so clones, with under 90% observed a single time. The study, taken as a whole, reports: TCR beta sequences reportedly predicted most subjects' HLA-A and HLA-B alleles accurately.

This clone was seen a single time. The antigen is not known. The source is a man aged 18 to 29 in good health and CMV-seronegative. What was sequenced was PBMCs.

CDR3 sequence: CASSPSGETEAFF. The CDR3 DNA follows: TGTGCCAGCTCACCATCAGGGGAGACTGAAGCTTTCTTT. The chain joins TRBV18 to TRBJ1-1; maybe TRBD1 (6 bases). V was pared by 2 bases and J by 5 bases, with 9 bases between. Germline assignment: CDR1 KGHSH and CDR2 LQKENI. This CDR3 is built from 13 residues. Full variable domain (remainder filled in from reference TRBV18 and TRBJ1-1): NAGVMQNPRHLVRRRGQEARLRCSPMKGHSHVYWYRQLPEEGLKFMVYLQKENIIDESGMPKERFSAEFPKEGPSILRIQQVVRGDSAAYFCASSPSGETEAFFGQGTRLTVV.